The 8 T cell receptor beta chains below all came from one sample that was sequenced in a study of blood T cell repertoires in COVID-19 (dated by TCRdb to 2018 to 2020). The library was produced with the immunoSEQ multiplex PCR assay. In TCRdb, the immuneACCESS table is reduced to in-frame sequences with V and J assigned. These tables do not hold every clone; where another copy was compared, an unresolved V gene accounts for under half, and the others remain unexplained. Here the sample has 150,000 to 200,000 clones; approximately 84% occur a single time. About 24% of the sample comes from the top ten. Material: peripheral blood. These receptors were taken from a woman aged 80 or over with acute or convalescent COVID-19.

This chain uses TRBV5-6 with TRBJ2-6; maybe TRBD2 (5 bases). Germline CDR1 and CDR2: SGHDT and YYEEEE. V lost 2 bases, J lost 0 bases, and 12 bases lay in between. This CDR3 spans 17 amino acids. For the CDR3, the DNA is TGTGCCAGCAGCTTAAACGGACTCTTCTCTGGGGCCAACGTCCTGACTTTC. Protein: CASSLNGLFSGANVLTF.

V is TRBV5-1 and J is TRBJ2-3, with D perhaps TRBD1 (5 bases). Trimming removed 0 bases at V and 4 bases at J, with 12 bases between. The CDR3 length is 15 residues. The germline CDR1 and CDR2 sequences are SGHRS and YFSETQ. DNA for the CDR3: TGCGCCAGCAGCTTGGAAGGGTGGGGCCCAGATACGCAGTATTTT. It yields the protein CASSLEGWGPDTQYF.

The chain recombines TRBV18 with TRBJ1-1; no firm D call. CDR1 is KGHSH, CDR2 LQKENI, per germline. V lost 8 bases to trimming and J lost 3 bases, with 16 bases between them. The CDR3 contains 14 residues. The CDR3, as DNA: TGTGCCAGCCAGGAACTTCTATCGGACACTGAAGCTTTCTTT. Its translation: CASQELLSDTEAFF.

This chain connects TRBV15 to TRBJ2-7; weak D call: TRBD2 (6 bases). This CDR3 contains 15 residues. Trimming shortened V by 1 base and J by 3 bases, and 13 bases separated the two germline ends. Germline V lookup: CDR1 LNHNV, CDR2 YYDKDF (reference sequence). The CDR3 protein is CATSRVAARDYEQYF. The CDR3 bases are TGTGCCACCAGCAGAGTAGCGGCCAGAGACTACGAGCAGTACTTC.

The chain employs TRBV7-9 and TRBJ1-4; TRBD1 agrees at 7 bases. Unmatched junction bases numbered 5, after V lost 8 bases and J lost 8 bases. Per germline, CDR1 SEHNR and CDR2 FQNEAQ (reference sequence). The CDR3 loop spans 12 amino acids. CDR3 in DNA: TGTGCCAGCGGGCAGGGGGGAGAAAAACTGTTTTTT. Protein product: CASGQGGEKLFF.

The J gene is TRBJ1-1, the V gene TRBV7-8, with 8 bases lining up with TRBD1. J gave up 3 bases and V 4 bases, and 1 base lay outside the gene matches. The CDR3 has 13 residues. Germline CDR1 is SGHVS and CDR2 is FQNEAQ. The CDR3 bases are TGTGCCAGCAGCTGGACAGGGTACACTGAAGCTTTCTTT. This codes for CASSWTGYTEAFF.

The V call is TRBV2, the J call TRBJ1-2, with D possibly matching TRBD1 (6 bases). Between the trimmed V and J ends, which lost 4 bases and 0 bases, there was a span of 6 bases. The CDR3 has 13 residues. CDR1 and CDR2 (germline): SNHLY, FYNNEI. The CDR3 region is CASSGTANYGYTF. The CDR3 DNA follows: TGTGCCAGCAGTGGGACAGCTAACTATGGCTACACCTTC.

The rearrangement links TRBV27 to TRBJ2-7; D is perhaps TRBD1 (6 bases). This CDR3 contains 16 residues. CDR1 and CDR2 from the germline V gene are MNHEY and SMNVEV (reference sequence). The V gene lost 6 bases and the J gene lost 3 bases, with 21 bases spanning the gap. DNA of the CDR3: TGTGCCAGCAGAGAAATGACCGGGACAAAGGACTACGAGCAGTACTTC. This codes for CASREMTGTKDYEQYF.